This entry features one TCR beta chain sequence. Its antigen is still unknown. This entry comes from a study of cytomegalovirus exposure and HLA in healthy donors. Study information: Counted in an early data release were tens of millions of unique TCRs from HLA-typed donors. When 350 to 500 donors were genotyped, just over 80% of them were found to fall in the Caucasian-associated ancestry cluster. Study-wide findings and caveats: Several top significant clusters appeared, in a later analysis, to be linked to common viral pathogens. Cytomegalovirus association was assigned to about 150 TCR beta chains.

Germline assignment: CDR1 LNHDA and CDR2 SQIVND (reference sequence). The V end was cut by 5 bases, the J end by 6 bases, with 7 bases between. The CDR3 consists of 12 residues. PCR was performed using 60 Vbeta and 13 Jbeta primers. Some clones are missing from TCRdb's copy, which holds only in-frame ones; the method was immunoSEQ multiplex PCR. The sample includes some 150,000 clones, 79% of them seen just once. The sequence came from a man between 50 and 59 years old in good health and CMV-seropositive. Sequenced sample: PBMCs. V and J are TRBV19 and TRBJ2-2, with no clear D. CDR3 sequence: CASSPRAGELFF. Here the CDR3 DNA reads TGTGCCAGTAGTCCAAGAGCCGGGGAGCTGTTTTTT. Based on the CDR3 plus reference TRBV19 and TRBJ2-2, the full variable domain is DGGITQSPKYLFRKEGQNVTLSCEQNLNHDAMYWYRQDPGQGLRLIYYSQIVNDFQKGDIAEGYSVSREKKESFPLTVTSAQKNPTAFYLCASSPRAGELFFGEGSRLTVL.